The 23 T cell receptor beta chains below come from one sample, sequenced in a study of blood T cell repertoires in COVID-19. Profiled with immunoSEQ multiplex PCR; TCRdb holds only in-frame clones, not every one. The repertoire consists of some 58,000 clones, with more than 75% occurring once and the leading ten covering under 9%. The sequenced sample was peripheral blood. The origin of the receptors is a man aged 45-60 years with active COVID-19.

V and J are TRBV5-5 and TRBJ2-1, with 11 bases that match TRBD2. Germline lookup yields CDR1 SGHKS and CDR2 YYEKEE (reference sequence). The CDR3 runs 15 residues. V shed 5 bases and J 5 bases; nucleotides not matched to a gene: 6. The DNA of the CDR3 is TGTGCCAGCAGTCTACTAGCGGGAGAACACAATGAGCAGTTCTTC. As protein: CASSLLAGEHNEQFF.

The J gene is TRBJ2-6, the V gene TRBV18; 9 bases match TRBD2. V lost 3 bases and J lost 0; bases outside the gene matches: 3. The CDR3 is 17 amino acids. Germline CDR1 is KGHSH and CDR2 is LQKENI. DNA for the CDR3: TGTGCCAGCTCACCGGCGGGAGGGTTCTCTGGGGCCAACGTCCTGACTTTC. It yields the protein CASSPAGGFSGANVLTF.

V and J are TRBV11-1 and TRBJ2-5; tentatively, D is TRBD1 (5 bases). The V gene's germline CDR1 is SGHAT and CDR2 FQDESV (reference sequence). The CDR3 has 15 amino acids. The V end was cut by 0 bases, the J end by 4 bases, with 12 bases between. CDR3: CASSLADIHRETQYF. Here the CDR3 DNA reads TGTGCCAGCAGCTTAGCGGACATCCACAGAGAGACCCAGTACTTC.

This clone was counted only a few times. The chain is built from TRBV30 and TRBJ1-5; 7 bases are shared with TRBD1. CDR1 GTSNPN and CDR2 SVGIG come from the germline V gene (reference sequence). V gave up 3 bases and J gave up 0 bases; unmatched junction bases: 8. The CDR3 covers 16 residues. This CDR3 is CAWSHRRGVSNQPQHF. The CDR3 DNA sequence: TGTGCCTGGAGCCATCGCAGGGGGGTTAGCAATCAGCCCCAGCATTTT.

CDR3 nucleotides: TGTGCCAGCAGCTCGGACAGGAAAGAGACCCAGTACTTC. Translating it yields CASSSDRKETQYF. This sequence joins TRBV13 and TRBJ2-5; 7 bases line up with TRBD1. This CDR3 region has 13 residues. The J segment lost 3 bases and the V segment lost 4 bases, leaving 2 bases of the junction unmatched. Germline V CDR1 and CDR2: PRHDT, FYEKMQ (reference sequence).

The chain recombines TRBV24-1 with TRBJ1-1; tentative D call: TRBD1 (5 bases). The CDR3 consists of 14 residues. Germline values: CDR1 KGHDR, CDR2 SFDVKD. Trimming stripped 6 bases from V and 0 bases from J, with 10 bases between. In DNA form, the CDR3 reads TGTGCCACCAGTCAGGGCCGCCTGAACACTGAAGCTTTCTTT. This encodes CATSQGRLNTEAFF.

The chain links TRBV14 to TRBJ1-2, with D unclear. V was pared by 1 base and J by 6 bases, with 6 bases between. The germline gives CDR1 SGHDN, CDR2 FVKESK. The CDR3 is 12 residues long. CDR3 in amino acids: CASSQVRDGYTF. Here the CDR3 DNA reads TGTGCCAGCAGCCAAGTGAGGGATGGCTACACCTTC. Supplemented by reference TRBV14 and TRBJ1-2, the full variable domain reads EAGVTQFPSHSVIEKGQTVTLRCDPISGHDNLYWYRRVMGKEIKFLLHFVKESKQDESGMPNNRFLAERTGGTYSTLKVQPAELEDSGVYFCASSQVRDGYTFGSGTRLTVV.

This chain joins TRBV7-2 and TRBJ2-1, with a weak D call TRBD1 (6 bases). The CDR3 loop spans 14 amino acids. Trimming took off 3 bases at V and 6 bases at J, with 12 bases between the two ends. Germline V gene lookup returns CDR1 SGHTA and CDR2 FQGNSA. The CDR3 spells CASSFPGQVNEQFF. The CDR3 nucleotides are TGTGCCAGCAGCTTCCCGGGACAAGTCAATGAGCAGTTCTTC. The full variable domain, its missing parts supplied by reference TRBV7-2 and TRBJ2-1, is GAGVSQSPSNKVTEKGKDVELRCDPISGHTALYWYRQSLGQGLEFLIYFQGNSAPDKSGLPSDRFSAERTGGSVSTLTIQRTQQEDSAVYLCASSFPGQVNEQFFGPGTRLTVL.

The gene calls are TRBV3-1 (or the pseudogene TRBV3-2) and TRBJ2-7; the match to TRBD1 covers 8 bases. The CDR3 runs 14 residues. The germline CDR1 and CDR2 sequences are LGHDT and YNNKEL (reference sequence). V gave up 1 base and J gave up 7 bases; unmatched junction bases: 6. This chain's CDR3 is CASSQVQGAREQYF. In nucleotides, the CDR3 is TGTGCCAGCAGCCAAGTCCAGGGGGCGCGGGAGCAGTACTTC.

Written as DNA, the CDR3 is TGTGCCAGCAGTTCTGGGAGGGGCAATCAGCCCCAGCATTTT. It is translated as CASSSGRGNQPQHF. The rearrangement links TRBV2 to TRBJ1-5, with no clear D. CDR3 length equals 14 residues. The germline V and J ends were trimmed by 5 bases and 2 bases, with 10 bases remaining between them. Germline CDR1 is SNHLY and CDR2 is FYNNEI.

This clone was seen once. J is TRBJ1-1 and V is TRBV18, with 8 bases matching TRBD1. There are 14 residues in the CDR3. CDR1 and CDR2 (germline): KGHSH, LQKENI. Losses at the gene ends were 3 bases for V and 3 bases for J; bases not matched to a gene: 3. For the CDR3, the DNA is TGTGCCAGCTCACCCACAGGGGGGGACACTGAAGCTTTCTTT. Translating gives CASSPTGGDTEAFF.

The chain employs TRBV6-5 and TRBJ1-2; a possible D gene is TRBD1 (6 bases). CDR1 and CDR2 from the germline V gene are MNHEY and SVGAGI. This CDR3 is built from 14 residues. The germline V and J ends were trimmed by 6 bases and 4 bases, with 15 bases remaining between them. CDR3 sequence: CASSPDRSSYGYTF. As DNA, the CDR3 is TGTGCCAGCAGCCCCGACAGGTCCAGCTATGGCTACACCTTC.

The chain employs TRBV7-2 and TRBJ1-1; TRBD1 might be the D (5 bases). Trimming pared 2 bases from V and 4 bases from J, leaving 11 bases between. Germline loops: CDR1 SGHTA, CDR2 FQGNSA. This CDR3 is 14 amino acids long. The CDR3 bases are TGTGCCAGCAGCTTATCGGAAGGGGCCACTGAAGCTTTCTTT. It encodes CASSLSEGATEAFF.

The chain is built from TRBV6-5 and TRBJ2-3; D is uncertain. The germline V and J ends were trimmed by 0 bases and 6 bases, with 4 bases remaining between them. This CDR3 comprises 12 residues. CDR1 and CDR2 (germline): MNHEY, SVGAGI. In DNA form, the CDR3 reads TGTGCCAGCAGTTACTCCCGGGATACGCAGTATTTT. Translating gives CASSYSRDTQYF.

This clone was counted a single time. V and J are TRBV30 and TRBJ2-1; D is possibly TRBD2 (5 bases). The germline V gene has CDR1 GTSNPN and CDR2 SVGIG (reference sequence). The V end lost 3 bases, the J end lost 4 bases, and 13 bases lay between the germline ends. CDR3 size: 14 residues. DNA of the CDR3: TGTGCCTGGAGATCAAGCGGAGCGTACAATGAGCAGTTCTTC. Amino acids: CAWRSSGAYNEQFF.

J is TRBJ2-1 and V is TRBV7-9; TRBD2 agrees at 8 bases. V was pared by 4 bases and J by 0 bases, with 8 bases of the junction left unmatched. CDR1 and CDR2 (germline): SEHNR, FQNEAQ (reference sequence). The CDR3 is 17 residues long. The CDR3 is CASSSFSGISSYNEQFF. CDR3 bases: TGTGCCAGCAGCTCTTTTAGCGGGATAAGCTCCTACAATGAGCAGTTCTTC.

This clone was seen repeatedly, ten times or more. The genes are TRBV28 and TRBJ1-3, with a tentative D call TRBD1 (6 bases). The length of the CDR3 is 15 residues. V was shortened by 5 bases and J by 4 bases, with 15 bases between the two germline ends. Germline values: CDR1 MDHEN, CDR2 SYDVKM. The CDR3 protein is CASSGTGKRGNTIYF. As DNA, the CDR3 is TGTGCCAGCAGTGGCACAGGGAAGAGGGGAAACACCATATATTTT.

This sequence joins TRBV28 and TRBJ2-2; D is perhaps TRBD2 (7 bases). Germline V lookup: CDR1 MDHEN, CDR2 SYDVKM. V was trimmed by 7 bases and J by 6 bases, leaving 18 bases between them. CDR3 length equals 15 residues. The CDR3 sequence is CASTERTRGAGELFF. CDR3 sequence (DNA): TGTGCCAGCACCGAAAGGACTAGGGGGGCCGGGGAGCTGTTTTTT.

This clone was recorded only once. The chain combines TRBV5-1 with TRBJ2-5; a possible D gene is TRBD1 (6 bases). The length of the CDR3 is 15 residues. Germline CDR1 SGHRS, CDR2 YFSETQ. V shed 6 bases and J shed 5 bases, with 20 bases lying between them. This chain's CDR3 is CASTSGNRAEETQYF. CDR3 sequence (DNA): TGCGCCAGCACCTCTGGCAACAGGGCAGAGGAGACCCAGTACTTC. The variable domain in full, with the rest retrieved from reference TRBV5-1 and TRBJ2-5, is KAGVTQTPRYLIKTRGQQVTLSCSPISGHRSVSWYQQTPGQGLQFLFEYFSETQRNKGNFPGRFSGRQFSNSRSEMNVSTLELGDSALYLCASTSGNRAEETQYFGPGTRLLVL.

This sequence joins TRBV5-4 and TRBJ2-2, with 10 bases aligning to TRBD2. This CDR3 comprises 16 residues. Germline V CDR1 and CDR2: SGHNT, YYREEE (reference sequence). V lost 4 bases, J lost 0 bases, and 3 bases stayed unmatched. CDR3 sequence: CASSPGLAANTGELFF. The CDR3 DNA sequence: TGTGCCAGCAGCCCAGGACTAGCGGCGAACACCGGGGAGCTGTTTTTT. Based on the CDR3 plus reference TRBV5-4 and TRBJ2-2, the full variable domain is ETGVTQSPTHLIKTRGQQVTLRCSSQSGHNTVSWYQQALGQGPQFIFQYYREEENGRGNFPPRFSGLQFPNYSSELNVNALELDDSALYLCASSPGLAANTGELFFGEGSRLTVL.

The rearrangement joins TRBV5-1 to TRBJ1-2; 8 nucleotides line up with TRBD1. V lost 4 bases to trimming and J lost 4 bases; unmatched junction nucleotides: 12. Germline CDR1 is SGHRS and CDR2 is YFSETQ. The CDR3 has 16 amino acids. This CDR3 is CASSPEGTGKSYGYTF. The CDR3 DNA sequence: TGCGCCAGCAGCCCGGAAGGGACAGGAAAAAGCTATGGCTACACCTTC. The complete variable domain, with remaining parts taken from reference TRBV5-1 and TRBJ1-2, reads KAGVTQTPRYLIKTRGQQVTLSCSPISGHRSVSWYQQTPGQGLQFLFEYFSETQRNKGNFPGRFSGRQFSNSRSEMNVSTLELGDSALYLCASSPEGTGKSYGYTFGSGTRLTVV.

V and J are TRBV5-6 and TRBJ2-1, with TRBD2 identical over 16 bases. CDR1 and CDR2 from the germline V gene are SGHDT and YYEEEE. J lost 9 bases, V lost 4 bases, and 4 bases had no gene match. The CDR3 length is 15 residues. The CDR3 region is CASSQGLAGGVEQFF. The CDR3 region has the DNA TGTGCCAGCAGCCAGGGACTAGCGGGAGGGGTTGAGCAGTTCTTC. Combining the CDR3 with reference TRBV5-6 and TRBJ2-1 gives the whole variable domain DAGVTQSPTHLIKTRGQQVTLRCSPKSGHDTVSWYQQALGQGPQFIFQYYEEEERQRGNFPDRFSGHQFPNYSSELNVNALLLGDSALYLCASSQGLAGGVEQFFGPGTRLTVL.

The rearrangement uses TRBV4-3 and TRBJ1-4; 7 bases align to TRBD1. Germline CDR1 reads LGHNA; CDR2 reads YSLEER. Germline trimming cut 0 bases from V and 3 bases from J; bases unmatched to any gene: 4. This CDR3 comprises 16 residues. For the CDR3, the DNA is TGCGCCAGCAGCCAAGATCCGACAGGGTCTAATGAAAAACTGTTTTTT. It specifies CASSQDPTGSNEKLFF.